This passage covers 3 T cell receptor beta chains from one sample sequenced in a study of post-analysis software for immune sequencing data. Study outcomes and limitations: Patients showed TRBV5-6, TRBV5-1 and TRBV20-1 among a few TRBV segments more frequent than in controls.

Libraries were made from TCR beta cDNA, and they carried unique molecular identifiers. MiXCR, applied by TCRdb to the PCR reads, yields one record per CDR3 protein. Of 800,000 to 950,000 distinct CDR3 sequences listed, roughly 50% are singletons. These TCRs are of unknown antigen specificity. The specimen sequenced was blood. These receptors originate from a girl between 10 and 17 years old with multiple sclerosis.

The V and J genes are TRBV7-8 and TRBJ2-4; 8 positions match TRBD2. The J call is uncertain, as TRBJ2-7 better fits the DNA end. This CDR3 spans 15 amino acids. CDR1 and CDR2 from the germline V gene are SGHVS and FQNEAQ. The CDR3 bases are TGTGCCAGCAGCGCTGGGGCTAGCGGGCCCTACGAGCAGTACTTC. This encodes CASSAGASGPYEQYF.

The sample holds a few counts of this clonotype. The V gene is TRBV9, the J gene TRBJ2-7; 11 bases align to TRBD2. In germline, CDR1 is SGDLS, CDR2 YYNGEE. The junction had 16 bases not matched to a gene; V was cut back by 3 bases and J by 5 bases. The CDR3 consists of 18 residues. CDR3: CASSGPGTSGSSVNEQYF. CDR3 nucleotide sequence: TGTGCCAGCAGCGGTCCAGGTACTAGCGGGAGTTCGGTCAACGAGCAGTACTTC.

The CDR3 here is CASSVAPLAGGDEQYF. In nucleotides, the CDR3 is TGTGCCAGCAGCGTAGCCCCCCTAGCGGGGGGGGATGAGCAGTACTTC. The J gene is TRBJ2-5, the V gene TRBV9; 12 positions match TRBD2. The length of the CDR3 is 16 residues. CDR1 is SGDLS, CDR2 YYNGEE, per germline. The J segment lost 11 bases and the V segment lost 0 bases, leaving 11 bases of the junction unmatched.